The T cell receptor beta chain described here comes from a study of shared clonotypes between healthy human individuals. Study conclusions and caveats: An effect of sequencing depth on clonotype sharing among donors was expected. Approximately 5% was the fraction of naive CD4 clonotypes found shared across four donors. Generation probabilities were higher for clonotypes shared across all four sorted-subset donors than for unshared ones.

This table comes from immunoSEQ multiplex PCR, and its TCRdb copy is limited to in-frame clones, with some not included. The repertoire holds some 2 million clones, less than 95% seen once, with about 1.1% in the top ten. This clone was found once. Its target is not known. Other DNA sequences in the sample encode the same CDR3. Naive-designated CD8 cells lacked CD45RO, were positively enriched for CCR7, and omitted terminally differentiated effector memory CD45RA+ cells. Only Caucasian adults living in Nashville, Tennessee served as donors. Sequenced sample: naive CD8+ T cells sorted from blood. The sequence was obtained from a man between 18 and 29 years old in good health.

CDR3 DNA sequence: TGCGCCAGCAGCCCTAGCGGGGGTAATGAGCAGTTCTTC. It translates to CASSPSGGNEQFF. The V gene is TRBV5-1, the J gene TRBJ2-1; 10 positions match TRBD2. The CDR3 is 13 residues long. Unmatched junction bases numbered 2, after V lost 4 bases and J lost 7 bases. CDR1 and CDR2 from the germline V gene are SGHRS and YFSETQ.